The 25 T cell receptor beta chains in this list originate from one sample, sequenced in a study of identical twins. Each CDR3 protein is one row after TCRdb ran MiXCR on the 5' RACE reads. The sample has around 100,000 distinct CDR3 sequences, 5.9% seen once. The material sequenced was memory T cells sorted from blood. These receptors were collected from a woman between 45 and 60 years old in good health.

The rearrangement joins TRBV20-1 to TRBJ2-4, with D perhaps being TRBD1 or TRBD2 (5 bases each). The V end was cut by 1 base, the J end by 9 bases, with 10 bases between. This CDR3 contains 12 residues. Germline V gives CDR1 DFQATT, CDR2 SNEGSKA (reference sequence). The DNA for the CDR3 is TGCAGTGCTAGAGTTGGGGGAGCCATTCAGTACTTC. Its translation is CSARVGGAIQYF.

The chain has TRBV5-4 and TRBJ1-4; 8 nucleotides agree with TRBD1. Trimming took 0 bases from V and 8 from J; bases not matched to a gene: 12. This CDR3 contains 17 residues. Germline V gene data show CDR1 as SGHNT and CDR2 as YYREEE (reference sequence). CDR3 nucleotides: TGTGCCAGCAGCTTGGACGCAGGCCAGGGGGCAAGGGAAAAACTGTTTTTT. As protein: CASSLDAGQGAREKLFF.

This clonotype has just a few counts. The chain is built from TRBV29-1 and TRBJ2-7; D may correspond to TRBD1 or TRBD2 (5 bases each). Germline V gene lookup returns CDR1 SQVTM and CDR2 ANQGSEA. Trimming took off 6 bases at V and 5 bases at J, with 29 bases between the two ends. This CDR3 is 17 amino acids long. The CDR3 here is CSVQPGPTRIGGDEQYF. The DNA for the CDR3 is TGCAGCGTACAACCGGGACCCACAAGGATTGGTGGCGACGAGCAGTACTTC.

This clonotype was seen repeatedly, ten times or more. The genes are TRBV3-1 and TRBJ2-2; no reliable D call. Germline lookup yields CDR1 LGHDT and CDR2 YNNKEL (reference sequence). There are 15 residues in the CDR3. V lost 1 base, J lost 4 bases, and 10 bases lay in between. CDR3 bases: TGTGCCAGCAGCCAAGGGGCCCCCGGCACCGGGGAGCTGTTTTTT. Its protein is CASSQGAPGTGELFF.

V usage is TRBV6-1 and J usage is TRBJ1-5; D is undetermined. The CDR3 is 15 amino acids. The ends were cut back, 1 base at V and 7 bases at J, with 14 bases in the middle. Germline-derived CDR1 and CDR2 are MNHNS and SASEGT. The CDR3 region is CASSEDTTLRQPQHF. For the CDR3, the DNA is TGTGCCAGCAGTGAAGACACAACCCTGAGGCAGCCCCAGCATTTT.

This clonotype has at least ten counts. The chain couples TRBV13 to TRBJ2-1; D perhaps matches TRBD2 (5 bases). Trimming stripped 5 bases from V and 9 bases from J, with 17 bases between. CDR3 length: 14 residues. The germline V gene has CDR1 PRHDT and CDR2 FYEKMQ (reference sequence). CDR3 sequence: CASSPPGENGEQFF. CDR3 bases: TGTGCCAGCAGCCCGCCCGGGGAAAATGGTGAGCAGTTCTTC.

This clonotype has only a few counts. The CDR3 coding sequence is TGTGCCATCAGTTACCGGGATCTGGGTGGGACCCTTAGTGGTTTAACTGAAGCTTTCTTT. The encoded protein is CAISYRDLGGTLSGLTEAFF. The chain employs TRBV10-3 and TRBJ1-1; possibly TRBD1 for D (5 bases). Looked up from germline, CDR1 is ENHRY and CDR2 is SYGVKD. V shed 5 bases and J shed 5 bases, with 33 bases lying between them. CDR3 length: 20 residues.

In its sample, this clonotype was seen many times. The CDR3 coding sequence is TGTGCCACCGCCAGGGGTTACAATGAGCAGTTCTTC. Translating gives CATARGYNEQFF. J is TRBJ2-1 and V is TRBV11-1; a weak D match, TRBD1 (6 bases). Germline assignment: CDR1 SGHAT and CDR2 FQDESV (reference sequence). Trimming cost V 10 bases and J 4 bases, with 11 bases left between them. The CDR3 has 12 residues.

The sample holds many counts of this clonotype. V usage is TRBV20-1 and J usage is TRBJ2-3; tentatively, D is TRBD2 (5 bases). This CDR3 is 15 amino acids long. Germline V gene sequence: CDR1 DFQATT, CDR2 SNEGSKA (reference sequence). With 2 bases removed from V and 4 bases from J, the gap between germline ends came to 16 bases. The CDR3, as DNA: TGCAGTGCTAGACCACGCGGGTTCCCTCCAGATACGCAGTATTTT. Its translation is CSARPRGFPPDTQYF.

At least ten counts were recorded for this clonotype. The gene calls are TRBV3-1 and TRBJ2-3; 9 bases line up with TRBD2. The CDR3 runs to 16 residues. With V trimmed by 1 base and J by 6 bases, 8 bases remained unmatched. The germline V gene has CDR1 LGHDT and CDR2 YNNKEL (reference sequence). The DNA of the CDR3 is TGTGCCAGCAGCCAAGTTTTGCGGGAGGGCTTTGATACGCAGTATTTT. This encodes CASSQVLREGFDTQYF.

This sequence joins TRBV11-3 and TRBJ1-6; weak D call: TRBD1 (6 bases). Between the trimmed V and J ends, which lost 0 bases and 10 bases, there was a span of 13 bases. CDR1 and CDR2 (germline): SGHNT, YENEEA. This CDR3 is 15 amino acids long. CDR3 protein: CASSLDRAGDSPLHF. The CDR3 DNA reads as TGTGCCAGCAGCTTAGATCGAGCAGGGGACTCACCCCTCCACTTT.

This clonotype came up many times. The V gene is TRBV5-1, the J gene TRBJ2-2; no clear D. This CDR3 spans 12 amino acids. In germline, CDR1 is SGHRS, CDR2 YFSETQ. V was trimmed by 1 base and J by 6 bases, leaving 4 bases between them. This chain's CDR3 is CASSLKSGELFF. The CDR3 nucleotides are TGCGCCAGCAGCTTGAAATCCGGGGAGCTGTTTTTT.

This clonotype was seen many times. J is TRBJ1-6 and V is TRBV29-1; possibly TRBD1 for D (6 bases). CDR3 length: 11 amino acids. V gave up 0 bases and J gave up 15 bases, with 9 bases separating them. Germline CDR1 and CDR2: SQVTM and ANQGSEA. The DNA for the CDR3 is TGCAGCGTTGAAGATGGACAGATCCTCCACTTT. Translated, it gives CSVEDGQILHF.

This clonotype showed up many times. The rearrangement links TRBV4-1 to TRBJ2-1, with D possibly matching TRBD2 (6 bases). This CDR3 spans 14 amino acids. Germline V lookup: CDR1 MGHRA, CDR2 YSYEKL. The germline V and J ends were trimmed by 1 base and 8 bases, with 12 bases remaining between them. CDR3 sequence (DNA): TGCGCCAGCAGCCAAGTGGGAGGCATCGATGAGCAGTTCTTC. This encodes CASSQVGGIDEQFF.

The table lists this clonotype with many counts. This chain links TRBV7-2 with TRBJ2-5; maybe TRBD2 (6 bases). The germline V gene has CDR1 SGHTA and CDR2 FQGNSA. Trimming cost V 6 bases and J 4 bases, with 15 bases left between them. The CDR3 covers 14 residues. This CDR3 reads CASSQRRGPETQYF. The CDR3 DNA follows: TGTGCCAGCAGTCAAAGGAGGGGACCAGAGACCCAGTACTTC.

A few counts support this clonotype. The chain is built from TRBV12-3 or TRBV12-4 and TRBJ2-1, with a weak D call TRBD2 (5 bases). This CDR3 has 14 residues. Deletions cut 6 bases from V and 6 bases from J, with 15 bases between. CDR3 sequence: CASSLRLAGNEQFF. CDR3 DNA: TGTGCCAGCAGCCTGAGGCTAGCTGGCAATGAGCAGTTCTTC.

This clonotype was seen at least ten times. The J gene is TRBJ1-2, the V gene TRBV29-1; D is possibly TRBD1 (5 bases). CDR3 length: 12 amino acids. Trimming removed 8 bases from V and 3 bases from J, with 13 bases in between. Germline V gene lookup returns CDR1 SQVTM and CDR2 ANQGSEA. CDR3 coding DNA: TGCAGCACCTGGGGGGGGGACTATGGCTACACCTTC. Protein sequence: CSTWGGDYGYTF.

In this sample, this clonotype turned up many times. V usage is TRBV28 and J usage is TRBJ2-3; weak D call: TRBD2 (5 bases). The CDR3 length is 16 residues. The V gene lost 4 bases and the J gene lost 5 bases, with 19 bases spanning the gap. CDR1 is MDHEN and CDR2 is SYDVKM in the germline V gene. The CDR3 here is CASSSPMLGGLDTQYF. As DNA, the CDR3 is TGTGCCAGCAGTTCCCCCATGCTAGGAGGCCTAGATACGCAGTATTTT. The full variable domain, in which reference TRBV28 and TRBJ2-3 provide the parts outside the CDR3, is DVKVTQSSRYLVKRTGEKVFLECVQDMDHENMFWYRQDPGLGLRLIYFSYDVKMKEKGDIPEGYSVSREKKERFSLILESASTNQTSMYLCASSSPMLGGLDTQYFGPGTRLTVL.

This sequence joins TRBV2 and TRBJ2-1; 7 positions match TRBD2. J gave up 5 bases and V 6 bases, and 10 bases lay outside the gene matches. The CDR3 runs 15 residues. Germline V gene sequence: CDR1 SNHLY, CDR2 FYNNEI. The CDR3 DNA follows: TGTGCCAGCAGGGCCCAGGGAGGGCCTAACAATGAGCAGTTCTTC. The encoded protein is CASRAQGGPNNEQFF.

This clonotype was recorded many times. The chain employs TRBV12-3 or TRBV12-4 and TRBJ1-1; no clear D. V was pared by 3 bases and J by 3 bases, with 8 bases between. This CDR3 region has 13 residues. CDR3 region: CASSFTRDTEAFF. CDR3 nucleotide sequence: TGTGCCAGCAGTTTTACGCGAGACACTGAAGCTTTCTTT.

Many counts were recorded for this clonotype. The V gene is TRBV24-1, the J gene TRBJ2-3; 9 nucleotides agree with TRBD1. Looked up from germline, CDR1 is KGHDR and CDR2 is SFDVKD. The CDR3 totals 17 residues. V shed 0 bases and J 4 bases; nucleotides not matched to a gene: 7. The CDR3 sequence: CATSDLVDRGNPDTQYF. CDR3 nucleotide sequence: TGTGCCACCAGTGATTTGGTGGACAGGGGTAATCCAGATACGCAGTATTTT.

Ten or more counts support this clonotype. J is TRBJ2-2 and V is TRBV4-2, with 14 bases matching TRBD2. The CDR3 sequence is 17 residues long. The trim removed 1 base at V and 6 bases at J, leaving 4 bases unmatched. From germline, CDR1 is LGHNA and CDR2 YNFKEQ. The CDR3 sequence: CASSQGGTSGRPGELFF. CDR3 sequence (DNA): TGTGCCAGCAGCCAAGGGGGGACTAGCGGGAGACCCGGGGAGCTGTTTTTT.

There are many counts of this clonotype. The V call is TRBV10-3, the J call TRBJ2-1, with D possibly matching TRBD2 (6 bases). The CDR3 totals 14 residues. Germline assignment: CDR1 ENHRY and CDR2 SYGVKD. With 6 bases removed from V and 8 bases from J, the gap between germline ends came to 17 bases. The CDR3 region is CAISPGEEVHEQFF. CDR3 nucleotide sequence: TGTGCCATCAGCCCCGGGGAGGAGGTCCATGAGCAGTTCTTC.

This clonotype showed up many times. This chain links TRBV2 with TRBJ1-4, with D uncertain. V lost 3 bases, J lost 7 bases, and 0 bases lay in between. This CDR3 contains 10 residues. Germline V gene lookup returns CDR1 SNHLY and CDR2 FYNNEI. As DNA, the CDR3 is TGTGCCAGCAGTGATGAAAAACTGTTTTTT. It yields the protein CASSDEKLFF.

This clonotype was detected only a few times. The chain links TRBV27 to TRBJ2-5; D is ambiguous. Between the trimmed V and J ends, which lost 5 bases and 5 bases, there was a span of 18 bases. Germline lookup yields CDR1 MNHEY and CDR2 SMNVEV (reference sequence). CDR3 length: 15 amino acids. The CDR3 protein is CASSLRHRFGETQYF. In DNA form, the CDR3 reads TGTGCCAGCAGTCTCCGACATCGGTTCGGGGAGACCCAGTACTTC.